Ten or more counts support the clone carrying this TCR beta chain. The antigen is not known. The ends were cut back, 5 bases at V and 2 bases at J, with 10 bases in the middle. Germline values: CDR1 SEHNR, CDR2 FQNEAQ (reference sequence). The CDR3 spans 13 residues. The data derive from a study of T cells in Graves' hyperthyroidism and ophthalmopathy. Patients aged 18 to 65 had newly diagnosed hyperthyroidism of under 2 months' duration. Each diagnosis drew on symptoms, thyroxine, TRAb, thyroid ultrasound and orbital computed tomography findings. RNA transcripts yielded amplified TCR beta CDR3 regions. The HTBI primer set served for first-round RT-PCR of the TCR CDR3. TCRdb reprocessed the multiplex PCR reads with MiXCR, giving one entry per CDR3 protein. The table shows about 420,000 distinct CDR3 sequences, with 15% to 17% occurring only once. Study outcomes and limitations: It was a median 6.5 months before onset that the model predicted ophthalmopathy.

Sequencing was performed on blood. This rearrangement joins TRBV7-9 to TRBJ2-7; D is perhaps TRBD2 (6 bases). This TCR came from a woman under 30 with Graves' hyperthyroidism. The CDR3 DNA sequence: TGTGCCAGCAGCCCCTGGGGGGCCTACGAGCAGTACTTC. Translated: CASSPWGAYEQYF.